This T cell receptor (beta chain) was recorded in a study of CD8 T cells in Susac syndrome. Random hexamers primed reverse transcription of about 0.5 to 1 ug RNA. TCRdb reprocessed the immunoSEQ multiplex PCR reads via MiXCR and lists one record per CDR3 protein. The repertoire holds some 200,000 distinct CDR3 sequences, with approximately 96% as singletons. General observations from the study: A relatively small number of individuals underwent TCR sequencing and HLA analysis.

TEMRA cells underwent FACS enrichment and CD8+ and CD4+ T cells underwent negative isolation. Note on this clonotype: The antigen is undetermined.

Sequencing was carried out using CD4+ T cells from PBMCs. This clonotype was obtained from a human donor with Susac syndrome.

The CDR3 coding sequence is TGCAGCGTTGTAAACAGCTATGGCTACACCTTC. As protein: CSVVNSYGYTF. The gene calls are TRBV29-1 and TRBJ1-2; D unresolved. CDR3 size: 11 residues. The germline V gene has CDR1 SQVTM and CDR2 ANQGSEA. Trimming stripped 4 bases from V and 4 bases from J, with 7 bases between.